What follows are 19 T cell receptor beta chains derived from one specimen sequenced in a study of cytomegalovirus exposure and HLA in healthy donors. Amplification used 60 Vbeta primers and 13 Jbeta primers. Data came from immunoSEQ multiplex PCR; TCRdb stores just in-frame clones and leaves some out. The table lists under 200,000 clones, over 65% of them singletons. The sample was PBMCs. These receptors originate from a woman aged 30 to 39 in good health and CMV-seronegative.

The chain has TRBV30 and TRBJ2-1; a weak D match, TRBD2 (6 bases). Germline-derived CDR1 and CDR2 are GTSNPN and SVGIG (reference sequence). V was shortened by 3 bases and J by 2 bases, with 14 bases between the two germline ends. The CDR3 contains 15 residues. CDR3 DNA sequence: TGTGCCTGGAGGGCCGGAGGGAGCCCCTACAATGAGCAGTTCTTC. Encoded protein: CAWRAGGSPYNEQFF.

The chain has TRBV27 and TRBJ1-5; the match to TRBD1 covers 10 bases. V trimming: 3 bases; J trimming: 4 bases; junction bases outside the gene matches: 3. Germline loops: CDR1 MNHEY, CDR2 SMNVEV (reference sequence). The CDR3 loop spans 15 amino acids. CDR3 in amino acids: CASSFDRGQNQPQHF. CDR3 sequence (DNA): TGTGCCAGCAGTTTTGACAGGGGGCAGAATCAGCCCCAGCATTTT.

V usage is TRBV6-1 and J usage is TRBJ1-3; a weak D match, TRBD1 (6 bases). V lost 2 bases and J 0 bases, leaving 11 bases between the germline ends. CDR3 size: 16 residues. Germline loops: CDR1 MNHNS, CDR2 SASEGT. CDR3 in amino acids: CASSEWGGLSGNTIYF. CDR3 sequence (DNA): TGTGCCAGCAGTGAATGGGGGGGCCTCTCTGGAAACACCATATATTTT.

This chain connects TRBV4-3 to TRBJ1-6, with 8 bases fitting TRBD1. The V and J ends lost 1 base and 6 bases, in that order; junction bases with no gene match: 5. The germline V gene has CDR1 LGHNA and CDR2 YSLEER. The CDR3 consists of 16 residues. CDR3 protein: CASSQGGTGVNSPLHF. The CDR3 DNA sequence: TGCGCCAGCAGCCAAGGAGGGACAGGCGTTAATTCACCCCTCCACTTT.

This chain uses TRBV30 with TRBJ2-3, with D possibly being TRBD1 (6 bases). CDR1 and CDR2 from the germline V gene are GTSNPN and SVGIG (reference sequence). V lost 1 base and J 1 base, leaving 21 bases between the germline ends. CDR3 length: 18 residues. The CDR3 reads CAWSGDDTGYFGTDTQYF. The CDR3 nucleotides are TGTGCCTGGAGTGGTGATGACACAGGGTACTTCGGCACAGATACGCAGTATTTT.

This clone was recorded once. V usage is TRBV7-3 and J usage is TRBJ2-7; 8 bases fit TRBD2. With 5 bases clipped from V and 9 bases from J, the junction kept 15 bases outside the gene matches. The CDR3 consists of 15 residues. CDR1 SGHTA and CDR2 FQGTGA come from the germline V gene. CDR3 nucleotide sequence: TGTGCCAGCAGCGACGGACTAGCCGCGGGGGACGGGCAGTACTTC. It translates to CASSDGLAAGDGQYF. The full variable domain, completed using reference TRBV7-3 and TRBJ2-7, is GAGVSQTPSNKVTEKGKYVELRCDPISGHTALYWYRQSLGQGPEFLIYFQGTGAADDSGLPNDRFFAVRPEGSVSTLKIQRTERGDSAVYLCASSDGLAAGDGQYFGPGTRLTVT.

The chain links TRBV4-1 to TRBJ1-1; D uncertain. The V end was cut by 4 bases, the J end by 1 base, with 10 bases between. The germline V gene has CDR1 MGHRA and CDR2 YSYEKL. The CDR3 is 14 amino acids. CDR3 residues: CASSLQTRNTEAFF. For the CDR3, the DNA is TGCGCCAGCAGCCTCCAAACACGGAACACTGAAGCTTTCTTT.

V is TRBV7-2 and J is TRBJ2-7, with D maybe TRBD1 (7 bases). This CDR3 spans 15 amino acids. The germline V gene has CDR1 SGHTA and CDR2 FQGNSA. V lost 5 bases, J lost 1 base, and 15 bases lay in between. CDR3 sequence (DNA): TGTGCCAGCAGCCCCCGGAGGGGGCTATCCTACGAGCAGTACTTC. This codes for CASSPRRGLSYEQYF.

This clone was detected once. The chain uses TRBV19 and TRBJ1-4; 7 bases align to TRBD1. J lost 2 bases, V lost 6 bases, and 3 bases had no gene match. The CDR3 consists of 14 residues. Germline assignment: CDR1 LNHDA and CDR2 SQIVND (reference sequence). Here the CDR3 reads CASRPGQTNEKLFF. As DNA, the CDR3 is TGTGCCAGTAGGCCGGGACAGACTAATGAAAAACTGTTTTTT. Supplemented by reference TRBV19 and TRBJ1-4, the full variable domain reads DGGITQSPKYLFRKEGQNVTLSCEQNLNHDAMYWYRQDPGQGLRLIYYSQIVNDFQKGDIAEGYSVSREKKESFPLTVTSAQKNPTAFYLCASRPGQTNEKLFFGSGTQLSVL.

CDR3 nucleotides: TGTGCCAGCTCGGCTAGCGGGGGGGCTTCGGAGACCCAGTACTTC. This codes for CASSASGGASETQYF. The chain links TRBV11-2 to TRBJ2-5, with 12 bases matching TRBD2. Germline V gives CDR1 SGHAT, CDR2 FQNNGV. The V and J ends lost 8 bases and 5 bases, in that order; junction bases with no gene match: 9. The CDR3 is 15 amino acids. Full variable domain (missing parts from reference TRBV11-2 and TRBJ2-5): EAGVAQSPRYKIIEKRQSVAFWCNPISGHATLYWYQQILGQGPKLLIQFQNNGVVDDSQLPKDRFSAERLKGVDSTLKIQPAKLEDSAVYLCASSASGGASETQYFGPGTRLLVL.

The V gene is TRBV5-4, the J gene TRBJ1-4; TRBD1 matches at 7 bases. Looked up from germline, CDR1 is SGHNT and CDR2 is YYREEE (reference sequence). J gave up 5 bases and V 0 bases, and 4 bases lay outside the gene matches. The CDR3 totals 15 residues. CDR3 sequence (DNA): TGTGCCAGCAGCTTGGCGGGACAGCAAAATGAAAAACTGTTTTTT. This translates into CASSLAGQQNEKLFF.

V gene TRBV5-1 combines with J gene TRBJ1-1, with no clear D. The CDR3 sequence is 15 residues long. The V end was cut by 2 bases, the J end by 0 bases, with 11 bases between. CDR1 and CDR2 (germline): SGHRS, YFSETQ. Written as DNA, the CDR3 is TGCGCCAGCAGCTTATATGCGGGGATGAACACTGAAGCTTTCTTT. Amino acids: CASSLYAGMNTEAFF.

The CDR3 bases are TGCAGCGTTGAAGCCGGCGGGGCCACTGAAGCTTTCTTT. It codes for CSVEAGGATEAFF. The rearrangement joins TRBV29-1 to TRBJ1-1; D possibly corresponds to TRBD1 (5 bases). V lost 1 base, J lost 4 bases, and 10 bases lay in between. Germline CDR1 is SQVTM and CDR2 is ANQGSEA. The CDR3 runs to 13 residues. The whole variable domain, filled in from reference TRBV29-1 and TRBJ1-1, reads SAVISQKPSRDICQRGTSLTIQCQVDSQVTMMFWYRQQPGQSLTLIATANQGSEATYESGFVIDKFPISRPNLTFSTLTVSNMSPEDSSIYLCSVEAGGATEAFFGQGTRLTVV.

The chain links TRBV2 to TRBJ2-6; D possibly corresponds to TRBD1 (6 bases). CDR1 SNHLY and CDR2 FYNNEI come from the germline V gene. V lost 7 bases, J lost 0 bases, and 25 bases lay in between. This CDR3 is built from 20 residues. The CDR3: CASTLLHPGVTGSGANVLTF. Here the CDR3 DNA reads TGTGCCAGCACCTTACTCCATCCAGGGGTTACGGGCTCTGGGGCCAACGTCCTGACTTTC.

The V call is TRBV9, the J call TRBJ2-3; 11 bases agree with TRBD2. Unmatched junction bases numbered 5, after V lost 2 bases and J lost 6 bases. The CDR3 consists of 15 residues. CDR1 is SGDLS, CDR2 YYNGEE, per germline. The CDR3 DNA reads as TGTGCCAGCAGCGTTAGCGGGGGGGCCGCCGATACGCAGTATTTT. It translates to CASSVSGGAADTQYF.

This clone appeared once. J is TRBJ2-7 and V is TRBV18, with 9 bases aligning to TRBD1. Germline V gene data show CDR1 as KGHSH and CDR2 as LQKENI. J was trimmed by 2 bases and V by 4 bases; bases with no gene match: 9. CDR3 length equals 16 residues. CDR3 in amino acids: CASSLTPGQGTYEQYF. The CDR3 DNA sequence: TGTGCCAGCTCACTCACCCCGGGACAGGGAACCTACGAGCAGTACTTC.

The chain couples TRBV2 to TRBJ2-7, with TRBD2 identical over 12 bases. The trim removed 6 bases at V and 7 bases at J, leaving 7 bases unmatched. CDR3 length: 14 amino acids. The V gene's germline CDR1 is SNHLY and CDR2 FYNNEI. The CDR3 DNA is TGTGCCAGCAGCTCACTAGCGGGAGGCGGGGAGCAGTACTTC. This gives the protein CASSSLAGGGEQYF.

CDR3 DNA sequence: TGTGCCAGCAGCCTGGACAGGGTTTCACCCCTCCACTTT. Protein: CASSLDRVSPLHF. This chain connects TRBV11-3 to TRBJ1-6, with TRBD1 matching 8 bases. The trim removed 5 bases at V and 9 bases at J, leaving 3 bases unmatched. CDR3 length: 13 residues. The germline gives CDR1 SGHNT, CDR2 YENEEA.

The chain employs TRBV9 and TRBJ2-7; the D gene could be TRBD1 or TRBD2 (5 bases each). This CDR3 has 15 residues. Between the trimmed V and J ends, which lost 4 bases and 1 base, there was a span of 15 bases. CDR1 and CDR2 from the germline V gene are SGDLS and YYNGEE. CDR3 nucleotides: TGTGCCAGCAGCCTAGGGGAGCGACCTTCCTACGAGCAGTACTTC. Protein: CASSLGERPSYEQYF.